Listed below are T cell receptor beta chains from one sample, sequenced in a study of CD8+ T cells in alopecia areata. The data were produced by immunoSEQ multiplex PCR, yet TCRdb's version contains in-frame clones alone and is incomplete. The sample lists about 180,000 clones; approximately 70% were seen once. Sequenced here: CD8+ T cells sorted from blood, sampled at week 0. The receptors shown here come from a human donor with alopecia areata. Each CDR3 is given with its conserved first and last residue. A D gene is named only where the DNA matches it firmly. The size entry is marked missing in some rows and otherwise reads once, few, many or a size class.

TRBJ2-7 TRBV7-9 NA TRBD1 CASNPGQGYEQYF TGTGCCAGTAACCCGGGACAGGGGTACGAGCAGTACTTC
TRBJ2-7 TRBV13 NA NA CASSIEEWGSQYF TGTGCCAGCAGCATAGAAGAGTGGGGGTCGCAGTACTTC
TRBJ1-1 TRBV5-1 NA TRBD1 CASSLPTGGWDTEAFF TGCGCCAGCAGCTTGCCGACAGGGGGTTGGGACACTGAAGCTTTCTTT
TRBJ2-1 TRBV27 NA TRBD2 CASSPQVGASGGYYNEQFF TGTGCCAGCAGTCCCCAGGTCGGGGCTAGCGGGGGGTACTACAATGAGCAGTTCTTC
TRBJ1-2 TRBV29-1 few NA CSALHIENYGYTF TGCAGCGCCCTACATATAGAAAACTATGGCTACACCTTC
TRBJ2-7 TRBV30 NA TRBD1 CAWNRGAYEQYF TGTGCCTGGAACAGGGGTGCCTACGAGCAGTACTTC
TRBJ1-2 TRBV5-1 NA NA CASSLEKRGEGYTF TGCGCCAGCAGCCTGGAGAAAAGGGGGGAAGGCTACACCTTC
TRBJ2-2 TRBV2 few NA CASRLPDTNTGELFF TGTGCCAGCAGATTACCGGACACTAACACCGGGGAGCTGTTTTTT
TRBJ2-7 TRBV14 NA NA CASSQDARVEGFYEQYF TGTGCCAGCAGCCAAGACGCCAGGGTAGAAGGATTCTACGAGCAGTACTTC
TRBJ2-7 TRBV20-1 NA NA CSASPNYEQYF TGCAGTGCTAGCCCCAACTACGAGCAGTACTTC
TRBJ2-5 TRBV30 NA TRBD2 CACSQTSPETQYF TGTGCCTGCTCCCAGACTAGCCCAGAGACCCAGTACTTC
TRBJ1-4 TRBV5-1 NA NA CASSLGTAATNEKLFF TGCGCCAGCAGCTTGGGGACGGCTGCAACTAATGAAAAACTGTTTTTT
TRBJ2-7 TRBV9 NA NA CASSGGDGYEQYF TGTGCCAGCAGCGGAGGGGACGGGTACGAGCAGTACTTC
TRBJ2-2 TRBV7-9 few NA CASSPWSGELFF TGTGCCAGCAGCCCATGGTCCGGGGAGCTGTTTTTT
TRBJ2-5 TRBV30 once TRBD1 CAWAAETGLQETQYF TGTGCCTGGGCGGCCGAGACAGGGTTACAAGAGACCCAGTACTTC
TRBJ1-1 TRBV30 few TRBD1 CAWSPGTGGTEAFF TGTGCCTGGAGTCCCGGGACAGGGGGAACTGAAGCTTTCTTT
TRBJ2-3 TRBV2 few NA CASEGSRTQYF TGTGCCAGCGAGGGATCCAGGACGCAGTATTTT
TRBJ1-1 TRBV30 NA NA CAWRGTVLGAFF TGTGCCTGGAGAGGGACGGTGTTGGGAGCTTTCTTT
TRBJ2-7 TRBV29-1 NA TRBD1 CSVERTGQGADEQYF TGCAGCGTTGAACGGACAGGACAGGGGGCGGACGAGCAGTACTTC
TRBJ2-3 TRBV2 NA NA CASSLQQPPSTDTQYF TGTGCCAGCAGTCTTCAGCAACCTCCCTCCACAGATACGCAGTATTTT
TRBJ2-1 TRBV5-6 once NA CASSSGTYNEQFF TGTGCCAGCAGCTCCGGGACCTACAATGAGCAGTTCTTC
TRBJ1-1 TRBV5-6 NA TRBD1 CASSLGTGGTEAFF TGTGCCAGCAGCTTGGGGACAGGCGGTACTGAAGCTTTCTTT
TRBJ2-7 TRBV4-1 few NA CASSQDDSYEQYF TGCGCCAGCAGCCAAGATGATTCCTACGAGCAGTACTTC
TRBJ2-7 TRBV30 NA TRBD1 CAWRGQETYEQYF TGTGCCTGGAGAGGACAGGAGACCTACGAGCAGTACTTC
TRBJ2-1 TRBV27 NA NA CASSVDMSSYNEQFF TGTGCCAGCAGTGTCGACATGAGCTCCTACAATGAGCAGTTCTTC
TRBJ2-7 TRBV5-6 NA TRBD2 CASRTSGESSYEQYF TGTGCCAGCAGGACTAGCGGGGAAAGCTCCTACGAGCAGTACTTC
TRBJ2-4 TRBV5-1 NA NA CASSLDGVWTVSKNIQYF TGCGCCAGCAGCTTGGATGGTGTTTGGACAGTGAGCAAAAACATTCAGTACTTC
TRBJ1-5 TRBV5-8 NA TRBD1 CASSTGQANNQPQHF TGTGCCAGCAGCACTGGACAGGCCAACAATCAGCCCCAGCATTTT
TRBJ2-6 TRBV2 NA NA CANRGSGANVLTF TGTGCCAATAGGGGTTCTGGGGCCAACGTCCTGACTTTC